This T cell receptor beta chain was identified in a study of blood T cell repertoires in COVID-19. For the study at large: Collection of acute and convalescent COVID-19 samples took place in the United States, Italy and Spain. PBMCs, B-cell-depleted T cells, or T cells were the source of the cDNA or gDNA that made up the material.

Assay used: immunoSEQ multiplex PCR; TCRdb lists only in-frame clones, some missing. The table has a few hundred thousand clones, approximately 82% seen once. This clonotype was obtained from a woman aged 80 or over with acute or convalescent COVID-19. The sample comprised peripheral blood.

CDR3 amino acids: CASSFQGHTEAFF. In DNA form, the CDR3 reads TGTGCCAGCAGTTTTCAGGGGCACACTGAAGCTTTCTTT. The V call is TRBV12-3 or TRBV12-4, the J call TRBJ1-1; D perhaps matches TRBD1 (6 bases). CDR3 size: 13 residues. The V gene lost 3 bases and the J gene lost 3 bases, with 8 bases spanning the gap.